Below, 20 T cell receptor beta chains from the same sample are listed, as sequenced in a study of OX40 agonist ivuxolimab in advanced cancers. Using immunoSEQ multiplex PCR, the repertoire was profiled, and TCRdb retains in-frame clones only, with some absent. Counted here are some 74,000 clones, 90% occurring once; the ten biggest clones make up less than 0.35%. Here the sequenced sample was CD4+ or CD8+ T cells sorted from blood, taken in a trial of the OX40 agonist ivuxolimab. The receptors shown here come from an adult with an advanced solid tumor such as melanoma, head and neck, liver or kidney cancer.

The rearrangement uses TRBV27 and TRBJ1-5; TRBD1 is a possible D gene (6 bases). The CDR3 covers 14 residues. V was shortened by 8 bases and J by 4 bases, with 15 bases between the two germline ends. CDR1 MNHEY and CDR2 SMNVEV come from the germline V gene (reference sequence). The CDR3 nucleotides are TGTGCCAGCGGAAACCTACAGGGAAATCAGCCCCAGCATTTT. Amino acid sequence: CASGNLQGNQPQHF.

The chain joins TRBV15 to TRBJ1-5, with 8 nucleotides matching TRBD1. The CDR3 totals 19 residues. The V and J ends lost 3 bases and 4 bases, in that order; junction bases with no gene match: 17. From germline, CDR1 is LNHNV and CDR2 YYDKDF (reference sequence). CDR3 DNA sequence: TGTGCCACCAGCAGTGACGAGACAGGGGCCAGAGTAGGTAATCAGCCCCAGCATTTT. It yields the protein CATSSDETGARVGNQPQHF. Full variable domain (rest looked up from reference TRBV15 and TRBJ1-5): DAMVIQNPRYQVTQFGKPVTLSCSQTLNHNVMYWYQQKSSQAPKLLFHYYDKDFNNEADTPDNFQSRRPNTSFCFLDIRSPGLGDTAMYLCATSSDETGARVGNQPQHFGDGTRLSIL.

The DNA of the CDR3 is TGTGCCAGCAGTTACCGGTCTGAAGCTTTCTTT. Translating it yields CASSYRSEAFF. The J gene is TRBJ1-1, the V gene TRBV6-5; unclear D gene. Germline CDR1 is MNHEY and CDR2 is SVGAGI. V was clipped by 2 bases and J by 6 bases, with 4 bases between them. The length of the CDR3 is 11 residues.

V usage is TRBV5-1 and J usage is TRBJ2-3, with 14 nucleotides matching TRBD2. Germline CDR1 and CDR2: SGHRS and YFSETQ. The CDR3 is 16 amino acids. The V gene end was trimmed by 4 bases and the J gene end by 5 bases; junction bases not matched to a gene: 6. The CDR3 nucleotides read TGCGCCAGCAGCGCCGGACTAGCGGGGGGCGGAGATACGCAGTATTTT. It yields the protein CASSAGLAGGGDTQYF.

Only one count was recorded for this clone. The chain links TRBV5-1 to TRBJ2-5; D is undetermined. With 0 bases removed from V and 2 bases from J, the gap between germline ends came to 8 bases. The CDR3 is 14 amino acids. The germline CDR1 and CDR2 sequences are SGHRS and YFSETQ. CDR3 bases: TGCGCCAGCAGCTTGGGGGTCGCTCAAGAGACCCAGTACTTC. This gives the protein CASSLGVAQETQYF. Complete variable domain (other parts from reference TRBV5-1 and TRBJ2-5): KAGVTQTPRYLIKTRGQQVTLSCSPISGHRSVSWYQQTPGQGLQFLFEYFSETQRNKGNFPGRFSGRQFSNSRSEMNVSTLELGDSALYLCASSLGVAQETQYFGPGTRLLVL.

V and J are TRBV5-1 and TRBJ1-5; TRBD1 agrees at 9 bases. The CDR3 is made up of 16 amino acids. Germline V gives CDR1 SGHRS, CDR2 YFSETQ. The V segment lost 0 bases and the J segment 2 bases; nucleotides outside the gene matches: 3. CDR3 bases: TGCGCCAGCAGCTTGGGGACAGGGGTGGGCAATCAGCCCCAGCATTTT. Translation gives CASSLGTGVGNQPQHF.

The chain recombines TRBV4-1 with TRBJ2-3, with 7 bases that match TRBD2. Germline loops: CDR1 MGHRA, CDR2 YSYEKL. CDR3 size: 17 residues. The V segment lost 2 bases and the J segment 0 bases; nucleotides outside the gene matches: 8. CDR3 protein: CASSQHAGTTSTDTQYF. In DNA, the CDR3 is TGCGCCAGCAGCCAACATGCCGGGACTACTAGCACAGATACGCAGTATTTT.

The chain joins TRBV30 to TRBJ2-5; possibly TRBD1 for D (5 bases). The CDR3 covers 15 residues. Trimming stripped 1 base from V and 4 bases from J, with 16 bases between. The germline CDR1 and CDR2 sequences are GTSNPN and SVGIG (reference sequence). This CDR3 is CAWSAVRGETETQYF. CDR3 nucleotide sequence: TGTGCCTGGAGTGCGGTTAGGGGTGAGACAGAGACCCAGTACTTC.

The chain couples TRBV7-9 to TRBJ2-2; D tentatively fits TRBD1 or TRBD2 (5 bases each). Germline lookup yields CDR1 SEHNR and CDR2 FQNEAQ (reference sequence). The ends were cut back, 11 bases at V and 4 bases at J, with 20 bases in the middle. This CDR3 contains 15 residues. The CDR3 spells CAPHGGLVGTGELFF. CDR3 in DNA: TGTGCCCCCCATGGGGGTCTTGTCGGCACCGGGGAGCTGTTTTTT.

This rearrangement joins TRBV7-3 to TRBJ2-1; 10 bases are a match to TRBD2. CDR1 and CDR2 from the germline V gene are SGHTA and FQGTGA. Losses at the gene ends were 1 base for V and 10 bases for J; bases not matched to a gene: 10. The CDR3 extends over 16 amino acids. The CDR3 DNA reads as TGTGCCAGCAGCTTAAACCCAACTAGCGGGATAAAGGAGCAGTTCTTC. Translation: CASSLNPTSGIKEQFF.

V gene TRBV19 combines with J gene TRBJ2-3, with D uncertain. Trimming removed 1 base at V and 4 bases at J, with 6 bases between. The CDR3 extends over 13 amino acids. Germline V gene data show CDR1 as LNHDA and CDR2 as SQIVND (reference sequence). The CDR3 DNA is TGTGCCAGTAGTATAGGGCTCGCAGATACGCAGTATTTT. It encodes CASSIGLADTQYF.

This sequence joins TRBV5-1 and TRBJ1-2; a possible D gene is TRBD1 (5 bases). Germline assignment: CDR1 SGHRS and CDR2 YFSETQ. V gave up 2 bases and J gave up 3 bases, with 8 bases separating them. This CDR3 has 13 amino acids. CDR3 nucleotides: TGCGCCAGCAGCTTAGGGGAAGACTATGGCTACACCTTC. It yields the protein CASSLGEDYGYTF.

V is TRBV23-1 and J is TRBJ2-5; the D is unclear. TRBV23-1 is sorted into the ORF group, with uncertain function. The CDR3 covers 14 residues. V gave up 0 bases and J gave up 2 bases, with 7 bases separating them. As DNA, the CDR3 is TGCGCCAGCAGTCAATCGTGGCGTCAAGAGACCCAGTACTTC. Translation: CASSQSWRQETQYF.

V and J are TRBV5-1 and TRBJ1-5; D uncertain. This CDR3 contains 15 residues. V gave up 4 bases and J gave up 3 bases, with 14 bases separating them. Per the germline V gene, CDR1 is SGHRS and CDR2 is YFSETQ. CDR3 sequence: CASSPLGQYNQPQHF. The CDR3 DNA sequence: TGCGCCAGCAGCCCCCTAGGGCAGTACAATCAGCCCCAGCATTTT.

The count of this clone is one. CDR3 in DNA: TGTGCCAGCAGTTTTATTCAGGGGACTGAAGCTTTCTTT. This codes for CASSFIQGTEAFF. The rearrangement uses TRBV28 and TRBJ1-1, with D possibly TRBD1 on 6 matching bases. V lost 3 bases and J 5 bases, leaving 10 bases between the germline ends. Per germline, CDR1 MDHEN and CDR2 SYDVKM. The CDR3 loop spans 13 amino acids.

The CDR3 nucleotides are TGCGCCAGCAGCCCAGCTATTGGTCGGGGGGGCAAATTAACAGATACGCAGTATTTT. Its protein is CASSPAIGRGGKLTDTQYF. The chain is built from TRBV4-1 and TRBJ2-3, with 8 bases identical to TRBD2. Germline V lookup: CDR1 MGHRA, CDR2 YSYEKL. The length of the CDR3 is 19 residues. Trimming took 4 bases from V and 3 from J; bases not matched to a gene: 18.

This clone has just one count. The chain has TRBV5-4 and TRBJ2-2; D not certain. The V gene's germline CDR1 is SGHNT and CDR2 YYREEE (reference sequence). The CDR3 loop spans 11 amino acids. Trimming pared 6 bases from V and 7 bases from J, leaving 7 bases between. CDR3 in DNA: TGTGCCAGCAAGAGCGACGGGGAGCTGTTTTTT. Translation gives CASKSDGELFF.

The chain recombines TRBV7-9 with TRBJ1-1; D not certain. Germline CDR1 is SEHNR and CDR2 is FQNEAQ (reference sequence). The CDR3 is 14 residues long. V was cut by 2 bases and J by 1 base, with 8 bases left in between. The CDR3 spells CASSLNSGNTEAFF. As DNA, the CDR3 is TGTGCCAGCAGCTTAAATTCGGGGAACACTGAAGCTTTCTTT. The whole variable domain, remainder taken from reference TRBV7-9 and TRBJ1-1, is DTGVSQNPRHKITKRGQNVTFRCDPISEHNRLYWYRQTLGQGPEFLTYFQNEAQLEKSRLLSDRFSAERPKGSFSTLEIQRTEQGDSAMYLCASSLNSGNTEAFFGQGTRLTVV.

CDR3 DNA: TGTGCCAGCGACAGGGACGGTGGCACTGAAGCTTTCTTT. It codes for CASDRDGGTEAFF. The chain is built from TRBV19 and TRBJ1-1, with 7 bases aligning to TRBD1. CDR3 length equals 13 residues. Per the germline V gene, CDR1 is LNHDA and CDR2 is SQIVND (reference sequence). J lost 4 bases, V lost 9 bases, and 8 bases had no gene match. The full variable domain, its missing parts supplied by reference TRBV19 and TRBJ1-1, is DGGITQSPKYLFRKEGQNVTLSCEQNLNHDAMYWYRQDPGQGLRLIYYSQIVNDFQKGDIAEGYSVSREKKESFPLTVTSAQKNPTAFYLCASDRDGGTEAFFGQGTRLTVV.

The gene calls are TRBV5-6 and TRBJ2-7; weak D call: TRBD2 (6 bases). Germline V gene sequence: CDR1 SGHDT, CDR2 YYEEEE. V lost 0 bases and J 7 bases, leaving 26 bases between the germline ends. The CDR3 totals 18 residues. CDR3 sequence (DNA): TGTGCCAGCAGCTTGGACCCGGGTCTTGGGACGGGGGTGCGGGAGCAGTACTTC. This gives the protein CASSLDPGLGTGVREQYF.